The 9 T cell receptor beta chains in this list originate from one sample, sequenced in a study of blood T cell repertoires in COVID-19. Assay used: immunoSEQ multiplex PCR; TCRdb lists only in-frame clones, some missing. The repertoire consists of some 260,000 clones, with roughly 87% occurring once and the leading ten covering 0.65% to 0.9%. Sequencing was performed on peripheral blood. Every receptor here comes from a woman in her 30s with acute or convalescent COVID-19.

The chain joins TRBV4-3 to TRBJ2-3; 11 nucleotides match TRBD2. V lost 4 bases to trimming and J lost 5 bases; unmatched junction nucleotides: 5. Germline V CDR1 and CDR2: LGHNA, YSLEER. The CDR3 has 15 residues. The CDR3 DNA follows: TGCGCCAGCAGCCTCGGGACTAGCGGAATAGATACGCAGTATTTT. Translated: CASSLGTSGIDTQYF.

This chain links TRBV29-1 with TRBJ2-7; D is perhaps TRBD1 (5 bases). The V and J ends lost 4 bases and 0 bases respectively, with 7 bases between them. This CDR3 spans 12 amino acids. Germline V gives CDR1 SQVTM, CDR2 ANQGSEA. For the CDR3, the DNA is TGCAGCGTTGTCGACAGCTCCTACGAGCAGTACTTC. This translates into CSVVDSSYEQYF.

V and J are TRBV3-1 (or the pseudogene TRBV3-2) and TRBJ2-1; a weak D match, TRBD1 (5 bases). CDR1 is LGHDT and CDR2 is YNNKEL in the germline V gene (reference sequence). Trimming cost V 5 bases and J 3 bases, with 17 bases left between them. The CDR3 consists of 16 residues. CDR3 coding DNA: TGTGCCAGCAGCGGGCGCAGGGCCACAGACTACAATGAGCAGTTCTTC. It encodes CASSGRRATDYNEQFF.

The genes are TRBV10-3 and TRBJ2-5, with 14 bases fitting TRBD2. Trimming took 8 bases from V and 5 from J; bases not matched to a gene: 4. CDR3 length: 14 amino acids. Germline CDR1 and CDR2: ENHRY and SYGVKD. The CDR3 reads CAIGRLAGGETQYF. The CDR3 DNA reads TGTGCCATCGGGAGACTAGCGGGAGGGGAGACCCAGTACTTC.

The chain has TRBV9 and TRBJ2-3; the match to TRBD2 covers 9 bases. Germline V gene sequence: CDR1 SGDLS, CDR2 YYNGEE. V lost 5 bases and J lost 3; bases outside the gene matches: 13. The CDR3 spans 17 residues. For the CDR3, the DNA is TGTGCCAGCAGTCGGCGGGAGGGCCGGTTGAATACAGATACGCAGTATTTT. Translation gives CASSRREGRLNTDTQYF. Variable domain in full (rest from reference TRBV9 and TRBJ2-3): DSGVTQTPKHLITATGQRVTLRCSPRSGDLSVYWYQQSLDQGLQFLIQYYNGEERAKGNILERFSAQQFPDLHSELNLSSLELGDSALYFCASSRREGRLNTDTQYFGPGTRLTVL.

This chain links TRBV27 with TRBJ2-3; the D gene is possibly TRBD2 (5 bases). Germline CDR1 and CDR2: MNHEY and SMNVEV (reference sequence). CDR3 length: 15 residues. V gave up 2 bases and J gave up 3 bases, with 12 bases separating them. CDR3: CASSLGGRGTDTQYF. The CDR3 DNA reads TGTGCCAGCAGTTTAGGTGGGAGAGGTACAGATACGCAGTATTTT.

This chain joins TRBV4-3 and TRBJ2-2; TRBD2 is a possible D gene (5 bases). The germline V gene has CDR1 LGHNA and CDR2 YSLEER. The length of the CDR3 is 15 residues. The V and J ends lost 0 bases and 6 bases respectively, with 11 bases between them. The CDR3 reads CASSQDGRRPGELFF. CDR3 in DNA: TGCGCCAGCAGCCAAGACGGCAGGAGGCCCGGGGAGCTGTTTTTT.

This clone was counted a single time. The chain combines TRBV7-2 with TRBJ2-1; tentatively, D is TRBD2 (6 bases). With 5 bases removed from V and 8 bases from J, the gap between germline ends came to 10 bases. CDR3 length: 12 amino acids. Looked up from germline, CDR1 is SGHTA and CDR2 is FQGNSA. CDR3 amino acids: CASSKPGDEQFF. Written as DNA, the CDR3 is TGTGCCAGCAGCAAACCGGGAGATGAGCAGTTCTTC.

V gene TRBV27 combines with J gene TRBJ2-7; 9 nucleotides line up with TRBD1. J gave up 0 bases and V 4 bases, and 4 bases lay outside the gene matches. The germline CDR1 and CDR2 sequences are MNHEY and SMNVEV (reference sequence). CDR3 length: 15 residues. CDR3 residues: CASSWGQGSSYEQYF. Written as DNA, the CDR3 is TGTGCCAGCAGTTGGGGACAGGGAAGCTCCTACGAGCAGTACTTC.